One and the same sample provided the 26 T cell receptor beta chains below, sequenced in a study of blood T cell repertoires in COVID-19. Assay: immunoSEQ multiplex PCR; the TCRdb copy retains only in-frame clones and omits some. The profile shows under 150,000 clones, roughly 80% of them singletons. The specimen sequenced was peripheral blood. The receptors originated from a woman aged 40-49 years with active or convalescent COVID-19.

V and J are TRBV14 and TRBJ2-7, with D possibly being TRBD2 (5 bases). The germline gives CDR1 SGHDN, CDR2 FVKESK. The germline V and J ends were trimmed by 4 bases and 4 bases, with 11 bases remaining between them. This CDR3 region has 13 residues. CDR3 amino acids: CASSPLTGYEQYF. CDR3 in DNA: TGTGCCAGCAGCCCTTTGACGGGATACGAGCAGTACTTC.

The V and J genes are TRBV5-1 and TRBJ1-5, with 7 bases identical to TRBD1. J gave up 4 bases and V 0 bases, and 1 base lay outside the gene matches. The CDR3 is 14 residues long. The V gene's germline CDR1 is SGHRS and CDR2 YFSETQ. CDR3 nucleotide sequence: TGCGCCAGCAGCTTGGGGGGACAGAATCAGCCCCAGCATTTT. The encoded protein is CASSLGGQNQPQHF.

The chain links TRBV24-1 to TRBJ1-3, with TRBD1 identical over 7 bases. Germline lookup yields CDR1 KGHDR and CDR2 SFDVKD. The CDR3 consists of 17 residues. After removal of 3 bases from V and 4 bases from J, the junction contained 11 bases not matched to a gene. CDR3 region: CATSDPPDRVKGNTIYF. The CDR3 DNA reads as TGTGCCACCAGTGATCCCCCCGACAGGGTGAAAGGAAACACCATATATTTT.

The CDR3 DNA reads as TGTGCCAGCAGCGTGAGAACCGGGGAGCTGTTTTTT. Translating it yields CASSVRTGELFF. This sequence joins TRBV5-5 and TRBJ2-2; the D is unclear. V dropped 4 bases and J dropped 5 bases, with 6 bases sitting between them. Germline values: CDR1 SGHKS, CDR2 YYEKEE (reference sequence). This CDR3 comprises 12 residues.

The genes are TRBV19 and TRBJ2-1; D perhaps matches TRBD1 (6 bases). The CDR3 spans 15 residues. Germline CDR1 and CDR2: LNHDA and SQIVND (reference sequence). V was trimmed by 4 bases and J by 3 bases, leaving 13 bases between them. In nucleotides, the CDR3 is TGTGCCAGTAGTAGCGCCCCAGGGGTCTACAATGAGCAGTTCTTC. Protein: CASSSAPGVYNEQFF.

The rearrangement links TRBV11-2 to TRBJ2-3; possible D gene TRBD1, 6 bases. The V and J ends lost 0 bases and 15 bases respectively, with 10 bases between them. Germline V gene data show CDR1 as SGHAT and CDR2 as FQNNGV. The CDR3 spans 11 residues. The CDR3 spells CASSLDNRAYF. DNA of the CDR3: TGTGCCAGCAGCTTAGATAACAGGGCCTATTTT. Full variable domain (outside the CDR3, taken from reference TRBV11-2 and TRBJ2-3): EAGVAQSPRYKIIEKRQSVAFWCNPISGHATLYWYQQILGQGPKLLIQFQNNGVVDDSQLPKDRFSAERLKGVDSTLKIQPAKLEDSAVYLCASSLDNRAYFGPGTRLTVL.

This chain connects TRBV4-1 to TRBJ2-1; 9 nucleotides align to TRBD1. Germline V gives CDR1 MGHRA, CDR2 YSYEKL. The J segment lost 7 bases and the V segment lost 1 base, leaving 5 bases of the junction unmatched. CDR3 size: 15 residues. CDR3 protein: CASSQGQTGGNEQFF. The CDR3 nucleotides read TGCGCCAGCAGCCAAGGGCAGACAGGGGGAAATGAGCAGTTCTTC.

This clone was seen a handful of times. This rearrangement joins TRBV4-1 to TRBJ1-2, with 7 positions matching TRBD1. The germline CDR1 and CDR2 sequences are MGHRA and YSYEKL. CDR3 length: 16 amino acids. Trimming at V came to 0 bases and at J to 8 bases, leaving 12 bases not matched to a gene. CDR3 sequence: CASSQDGLTGMSGYTF. The CDR3 nucleotides are TGCGCCAGCAGCCAAGACGGCTTGACAGGGATGAGCGGCTACACCTTC.

The J gene is TRBJ1-1, the V gene TRBV6-5, with unresolved D. The V gene's germline CDR1 is MNHEY and CDR2 SVGAGI. The V end lost 7 bases, the J end lost 2 bases, and 11 bases lay between the germline ends. CDR3 length equals 13 residues. The CDR3 loop reads CASKWEVNTEAFF. CDR3 sequence (DNA): TGTGCCAGCAAGTGGGAGGTTAACACTGAAGCTTTCTTT.

This chain uses TRBV5-6 with TRBJ1-5; D gene uncertain. CDR1 is SGHDT, CDR2 YYEEEE, per germline. The ends were cut back, 0 bases at V and 10 bases at J, with 14 bases in the middle. The CDR3 extends over 14 amino acids. Here the CDR3 reads CASSLGAGLVPQHF. In DNA, the CDR3 is TGTGCCAGCAGCTTGGGGGCGGGCTTGGTTCCCCAGCATTTT.

This chain joins TRBV27 and TRBJ1-5; perhaps TRBD1 as D (6 bases). CDR3 length: 16 amino acids. The V gene's germline CDR1 is MNHEY and CDR2 SMNVEV (reference sequence). Trimming pared 2 bases from V and 3 bases from J, leaving 14 bases between. CDR3 region: CASSLVGQPFNQPQHF. CDR3 in DNA: TGTGCCAGCAGTTTAGTTGGACAGCCATTCAATCAGCCCCAGCATTTT.

The genes are TRBV10-1 and TRBJ2-7; 11 nucleotides line up with TRBD2. Germline assignment: CDR1 WNHNN and CDR2 SYGVQD (reference sequence). The CDR3 totals 14 residues. V lost 5 bases and J lost 2; bases outside the gene matches: 2. This chain's CDR3 is CASSSTSGAYEQYF. The CDR3 region has the DNA TGCGCCAGCAGTTCGACTAGCGGGGCCTACGAGCAGTACTTC.

This chain links TRBV18 with TRBJ1-3; 7 nucleotides align to TRBD1. CDR1 and CDR2 (germline): KGHSH, LQKENI. Germline trimming cut 7 bases from V and 0 bases from J; bases unmatched to any gene: 12. CDR3 size: 17 residues. Here the CDR3 DNA reads TGTGCCAGCTGCCCGGGACAGCCAATCCTCTCTGGAAACACCATATATTTT. Amino acid sequence: CASCPGQPILSGNTIYF.

This clone was counted only a few times. The CDR3: CASSRRDGGRLGDTQYF. DNA for the CDR3: TGTGCCAGCAGCCGACGGGATGGCGGGAGGTTAGGAGATACGCAGTATTTT. The V and J genes are TRBV9 and TRBJ2-3; 8 bases line up with TRBD2. The CDR3 spans 17 residues. Per germline, CDR1 SGDLS and CDR2 YYNGEE. With V trimmed by 4 bases and J by 5 bases, 15 bases remained unmatched. Based on the CDR3 plus reference TRBV9 and TRBJ2-3, the full variable domain is DSGVTQTPKHLITATGQRVTLRCSPRSGDLSVYWYQQSLDQGLQFLIQYYNGEERAKGNILERFSAQQFPDLHSELNLSSLELGDSALYFCASSRRDGGRLGDTQYFGPGTRLTVL.

This clone was seen a handful of times. In DNA form, the CDR3 reads TGCGCCAGCAGCCAAGGGACAGGGCTAAACTACGAGCAGTACTTC. Translation: CASSQGTGLNYEQYF. The rearrangement joins TRBV4-1 to TRBJ2-7, with 8 bases matching TRBD1. The V gene's germline CDR1 is MGHRA and CDR2 YSYEKL. The trim removed 1 base at V and 3 bases at J, leaving 5 bases unmatched. The CDR3 covers 15 residues.

J is TRBJ1-1 and V is TRBV5-1; no definite D call. CDR1 and CDR2 (germline): SGHRS, YFSETQ. The CDR3 is 13 amino acids. The V and J ends lost 4 bases and 8 bases respectively, with 15 bases between them. The CDR3 loop is CASSGGGSPEAFF. The CDR3, as DNA: TGCGCCAGCAGCGGAGGAGGGTCGCCCGAAGCTTTCTTT.

V is TRBV21-1 and J is TRBJ2-3; the D call TRBD2 from the table was never checked on the DNA. TRBV21-1 is deemed a pseudogene. CDR3 size: 16 residues. The CDR3 coding sequence is TGTGCCAGCAGCAAAGTCGGCTCGGGAGTAGGGGATACGCAGTATTTT. Translating gives CASSKVGSGVGDTQYF.

The V call is TRBV28, the J call TRBJ1-2; TRBD1 agrees at 7 bases. This CDR3 is 13 amino acids long. Germline CDR1 MDHEN, CDR2 SYDVKM. Trimming cost V 3 bases and J 8 bases; bases outside gene matches: 6. CDR3 nucleotide sequence: TGTGCCAGCAGTTTGGACAGGCGCAGGGGCTACACCTTC. Its translation is CASSLDRRRGYTF.

V gene TRBV4-2 combines with J gene TRBJ2-1; TRBD1 matches 9 bases. Germline trimming cut 4 bases from V and 3 bases from J; bases unmatched to any gene: 4. The CDR3 runs 15 residues. In germline, CDR1 is LGHNA, CDR2 YNFKEQ. The CDR3 bases are TGTGCCAGCAGCCCGGACAGGGGAGGCTACAATGAGCAGTTCTTC. It is translated as CASSPDRGGYNEQFF.

The CDR3: CASSNLGVLSGFSYEQYF. The CDR3 region has the DNA TGTGCCAGTAGCAATCTCGGGGTCCTTAGCGGGTTCTCCTACGAGCAGTACTTC. This chain uses TRBV19 with TRBJ2-7; 7 nucleotides align to TRBD2. The CDR3 runs to 18 residues. The germline gives CDR1 LNHDA, CDR2 SQIVND (reference sequence). Trimming took 6 bases from V and 0 from J; bases not matched to a gene: 17.

This clone was seen only a few times. The chain uses TRBV27 and TRBJ1-2; 7 bases map to TRBD1. Unmatched junction bases numbered 3, after V lost 5 bases and J lost 0 bases. The CDR3 runs 14 residues. Per germline, CDR1 MNHEY and CDR2 SMNVEV (reference sequence). Written as DNA, the CDR3 is TGTGCCAGCAGTCGGGACAGATCTAACTATGGCTACACCTTC. This gives the protein CASSRDRSNYGYTF.

This rearrangement joins TRBV28 to TRBJ1-1; D perhaps matches TRBD1 (5 bases). CDR1 is MDHEN, CDR2 SYDVKM, per germline. Trimming stripped 10 bases from V and 4 bases from J, with 16 bases between. The length of the CDR3 is 13 residues. The CDR3 region has the DNA TGTGCCACCCTCAAATGGGGGGGCACTGAAGCTTTCTTT. Translating it yields CATLKWGGTEAFF.

V usage is TRBV7-6 and J usage is TRBJ2-3; 9 bases line up with TRBD2. This CDR3 region has 16 residues. V gave up 0 bases and J gave up 3 bases; unmatched junction bases: 4. The germline CDR1 and CDR2 sequences are SGHVS and FNYEAQ. The CDR3 DNA is TGTGCCAGCAGCTTAGCGGCTAGCGGGACTACAGATACGCAGTATTTT. Residues: CASSLAASGTTDTQYF.

The chain links TRBV27 to TRBJ1-5, with no clear D. This CDR3 is built from 16 residues. Germline V gives CDR1 MNHEY, CDR2 SMNVEV (reference sequence). Trimming shortened V by 2 bases and J by 5 bases, and 16 bases separated the two germline ends. The CDR3 DNA sequence: TGTGCCAGCAGTTTAAGGTCACCAGAGGCCTATCAGCCCCAGCATTTT. Its protein is CASSLRSPEAYQPQHF.

The chain joins TRBV6-5 to TRBJ1-1, with D perhaps matching TRBD1 (5 bases). Germline assignment: CDR1 MNHEY and CDR2 SVGAGI. The V end lost 5 bases, the J end lost 6 bases, and 13 bases lay between the germline ends. This CDR3 spans 13 amino acids. This chain's CDR3 is CASSTGGLSEAFF. DNA for the CDR3: TGTGCCAGCAGTACCGGGGGATTGTCTGAAGCTTTCTTT.

This clone has a single count. The gene calls are TRBV7-2 and TRBJ1-1, with D unresolved. CDR1 is SGHTA and CDR2 is FQGNSA in the germline V gene. The CDR3 loop spans 15 amino acids. Trimming stripped 1 base from V and 1 base from J, with 10 bases between. The CDR3 sequence: CASSLDSNPNTEAFF. CDR3 nucleotides: TGTGCCAGCAGCTTAGACTCCAACCCGAACACTGAAGCTTTCTTT.